This TCR beta chain was captured by sequencing in a study of T cell changes during pregnancy in multiple sclerosis. Trimming shortened V by 2 bases and J by 7 bases, and 22 bases separated the two germline ends. In germline, CDR1 is SGDLS, CDR2 YYNGEE. The length of the CDR3 is 16 residues. Sequencing used immunoSEQ multiplex PCR; TCRdb keeps in-frame clones, though not all of them. The sample comprises tens of thousands of clones, less than 95% of which are singletons, and around 0.42% rests with the top ten. The sequence was obtained from a female donor with multiple sclerosis, enrolled in a pregnancy study. The genes are TRBV9 and TRBJ2-7, with D possibly matching TRBD2 (6 bases). The source material was CD4+ T cells from peripheral blood mononuclear cells, sampled in the second trimester of pregnancy. The CDR3 DNA sequence: TGTGCCAGCAGCGTCACCTCCGGGACTCCCCTCGGAGAGCAGTACTTC. Translation: CASSVTSGTPLGEQYF.